This T cell receptor (beta chain) was captured in a study of regulatory T cells in long-lasting Graves disease (dated by TCRdb to 2020 to 2022). For the wider study: Newly diagnosed Graves' disease patients had taken antithyroid drugs for less than 3 months. Patients with persistent Graves' disease were compared with patients with newly diagnosed Graves' disease using TCR sequencing and RNA sequencing of peripheral blood. The study took place in China and was registered as a clinical trial. A total of roughly 35 samples were covered by TCR sequencing, comprising about 13 persistent and some 20 newly diagnosed Graves' disease patients.

CDR1 and CDR2 were assigned from the germline V gene (reference sequence) as SEHNR and FQNEAQ. The cysteine opens and the phenylalanine closes a CDR3 of 14 amino acids. Only CDR3 DNA is held: 42 bases, read in frame from base 1. After removal of 7 bases from V and 10 bases from J, the junction retains 9 bases not matched to a gene. Notes on this clonotype: Its antigen target is currently unknown. Per-nucleotide qualities are absent, and no much larger clonotype sits a single base away.

Libraries were constructed by multiplex PCR. Sequencing took place on an Illumina HiSeq 4000. TCR beta libraries were built with iRepertoire HTBI primers and Arm-PCR amplification of CDR3 regions. Gel purification was performed on PCR products prior to sequencing. As for the original processing: Gene usage analysis of CDR3 amino acid clonotypes relied on the 62 TRBV and 14 TRBJ segments identified across samples. COPE and FqMerger were used to merge the filtered high-quality paired reads into contigs. Contigs were aligned with BLAST to IMGT TRBV, TRBD and TRBJ reference genes, and CDR3 was defined per IMGT. Any clonotype with a frequency above 0.1% was counted as a highly expanded clone. Shannon entropy served as the measure of repertoire diversity, while the Gini coefficient captured V-J evenness. A clonotype found in more than one individual was treated as public. TCRdb took the public reads, trimmed them with fastp at Q25, ran MiXCR for clone calling and kept in-frame beta chains. Each entry is one CDR3 protein sequence, shown with its most common DNA and genes. The authors' filters were not applied to this entry. A total of about 450,000 distinct CDR3 sequences appear in this sample, about 14% of them only once. The ten largest clones capture roughly a sixth of the sample.

Overall results and qualifications from the work: The authors noted that the small sample size was a limitation that may lower accuracy. Sequencing and analysis were limited to the TCR beta chain. Preferential use of TRBV28, TRBJ1-2 and TRBJ2-5 was observed in persistent disease, whereas TRBV20-1 and TRBJ2-1 were favored in newly diagnosed disease. Persistent Graves' disease patients showed lower TCR Shannon entropy and fewer highly expanded clones than newly diagnosed patients, suggesting clonal expansion. The study examined only peripheral blood because the primary lesion, thyroid tissue, could not be accessed. More public clonotypes were shared among persistent patients (under 3,000) than among newly diagnosed patients (more than 950).

The time point tag for this specimen amounts to: newly diagnosed GD, antithyroid drugs for less than 3 months. For both TCR sequencing and RNA sequencing, RNA was extracted from PBMCs using TRIzol. The diagnosis of Graves' disease followed American Thyroid Association guidelines. The patients came from an endocrinology department in Xi'an, China. From each patient, around 9 milliliters of peripheral blood was collected into an EDTA anticoagulant tube. Ficoll Paque Plus density gradient separation was used to isolate PBMCs, and no further T cell sorting was performed. An Agilent 2100 Bioanalyzer and agarose gel were used to check RNA quality, while a NanoDrop 2000 measured RNA concentration. The sample also formed part of further work on T cells in Graves' hyperthyroidism and ophthalmopathy. The second paper states: A patient counted as having stable Graves' hyperthyroidism if no progression to ophthalmopathy occurred over 18 months of follow-up. The hyperthyroidism patients were between 18 and 65 years old and newly diagnosed, with a disease duration of less than 2 months. Exclusion was applied to patients with uncontrolled infections, other autoimmune diseases, pregnancy or lactation. Diagnoses were based on clinical symptoms, serum thyroxine and TRAb, thyroid ultrasound and orbital computed tomography. The TCR CDR3 was subjected to a first round of RT-PCR using the HTBI primer set and the Qiagen OneStep RT-PCR kit. Most expanded thyroid clonotypes (frequency above 0.001) were also detected in blood, suggesting blood repertoires may reflect thyroid immune responses. Ophthalmopathy was separated from stable hyperthyroidism by a 13 V-J signature model, with about 86% sensitivity and roughly 84% specificity obtained in cross-validation and 80%/75% obtained in testing. In validation, the model predicted progression to ophthalmopathy a median of around 6.5 months before onset, with roughly 70% sensitivity and 72.22% specificity. To identify TCR V-J signatures that set the groups apart, the researchers used a discovery cohort of about a hundred patients, made up of around 42 with Graves' ophthalmopathy and about 60 with stable Graves' hyperthyroidism. Whether ophthalmopathy could be predicted prospectively was tested in an independent validation cohort made up of 18 to 20 hyperthyroidism patients plus 17 patients who later progressed to ophthalmopathy. The 100 or so discovery patients were randomly divided into training and test sets at a 7:3 ratio. Thyroid tissue and blood T-cell repertoires from about six Graves' hyperthyroidism patients were also compared in the study. Following sampling, methimazole starting at 30 mg daily was given to hyperthyroidism patients, and high-dose intravenous methylprednisolone was given to ophthalmopathy patients. Libraries were constructed in a second round of multiplex PCR, after which size selection and purification were performed. Sequencing of the libraries was done on an Illumina HiSeq2000 using paired-end 100 bp reads. SOAPnuke was used to process the raw data, throwing out any read that contained adapters or uncalled bases, had a mean Phred below 15, or lacked an exact constant-primer or identifier match. High-quality paired reads were merged with COPE v1.2.5, and unique nucleotide sequences were defined as clonotypes. MiTCR v1.1 was used to align clonotypes to the IMGT TRBV, TRBD and TRBJ reference segments. The analysis included only V-J combinations with a frequency above 0.0001, which together covered roughly 99% of the repertoires. A TCS score was defined as the ratio of F50 (clonal expansion) to E x V (chaos), with BLOSUM62-based TCRdist applied between CDR3 peptides within each V-J. Welch's t-statistics and random forest reduced 450 to 600 V-J features to 13, which were used in a naive Bayes classifier (R e1071). Sample size was not statistically predetermined, and investigators were not blinded to group allocation. The paper reports TCR Vbeta CDR3 sequencing of roughly 140 peripheral blood samples: approximately 41 ophthalmopathy, roughly 74 hyperthyroidism and approximately 17 progressor patients.

The rearrangement combines TRBV7-9 with TRBJ2-1; 11 central bases correspond to TRBD2. The sample here was peripheral blood mononuclear cells (PBMCs), taken at new diagnosis, from a patient treated with antithyroid drugs. This TCR derives from a woman in her forties or fifties with Graves disease. Donor details come from another sample of the same person, matched by shared clones. CDR3 reads: CASKAASGRYEQFF. The DNA sequence is given as TGTGCCAGCAAGGCGGCTAGCGGGAGGTACGAGCAGTTCTTC.